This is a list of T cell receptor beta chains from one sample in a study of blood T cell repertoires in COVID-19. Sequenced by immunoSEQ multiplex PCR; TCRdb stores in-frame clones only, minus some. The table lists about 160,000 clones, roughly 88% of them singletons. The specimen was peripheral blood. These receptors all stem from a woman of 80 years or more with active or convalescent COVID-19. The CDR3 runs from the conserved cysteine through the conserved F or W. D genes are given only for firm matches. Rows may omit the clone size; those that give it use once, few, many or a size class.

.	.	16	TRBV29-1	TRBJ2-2	CSVVIPGQGRTGELFF	TGCAGCGTTGTGATCCCAGGGCAGGGAAGGACCGGGGAGCTGTTTTTT
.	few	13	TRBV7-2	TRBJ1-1	CASSLLRNTEAFF	TGTGCCAGCAGCTTATTGAGGAACACTGAAGCTTTCTTT
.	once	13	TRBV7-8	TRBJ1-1	CASSSTWLAEAFF	TGTGCCAGCAGCTCTACGTGGTTGGCTGAAGCTTTCTTT
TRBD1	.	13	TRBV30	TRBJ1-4	CAWVGQGREKLFF	TGTGCCTGGGTCGGACAGGGTAGGGAAAAACTGTTTTTT
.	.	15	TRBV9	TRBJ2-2	CASSPAGQTAGELFF	TGTGCCAGCAGCCCCGCGGGACAGACAGCCGGGGAGCTGTTTTTT
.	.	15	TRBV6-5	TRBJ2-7	CASSYSRGSSYEQYF	TGTGCCAGCAGTTACTCGAGAGGGTCCAGCTACGAGCAGTACTTC
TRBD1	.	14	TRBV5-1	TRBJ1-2	CASYDRASNYGYTF	TGCGCCAGCTACGACAGGGCTTCTAACTATGGCTACACCTTC
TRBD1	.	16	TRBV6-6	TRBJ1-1	CASSYYFWDSMAEAFF	TGTGCCAGCAGTTACTATTTTTGGGACAGTATGGCTGAAGCTTTCTTT
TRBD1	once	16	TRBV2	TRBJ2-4	CASSPDRALAKNIQYF	TGTGCCAGCAGTCCAGACAGGGCCTTAGCCAAAAACATTCAGTACTTC
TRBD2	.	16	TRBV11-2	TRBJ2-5	CASSFSASGFGETQYF	TGTGCCAGCAGCTTTAGCGCTAGCGGGTTCGGAGAGACCCAGTACTTC
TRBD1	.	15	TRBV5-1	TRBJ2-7	CASSGGIGQGKEQYF	TGCGCCAGCAGCGGAGGAATCGGACAGGGGAAGGAGCAGTACTTC
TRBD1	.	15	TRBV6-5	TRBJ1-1	CASSTSGGVSTEAFF	TGTGCCAGCAGCACCTCAGGGGGCGTGAGCACTGAAGCTTTCTTT
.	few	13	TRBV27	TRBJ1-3	CASSLTYGNTIYF	TGTGCCAGCAGTTTAACTTATGGAAACACCATATATTTT
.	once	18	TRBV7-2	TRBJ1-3	CASSSEHAGPLGGNTIYF	TGTGCCAGCAGCTCCGAGCACGCGGGGCCACTAGGTGGAAACACCATATATTTT
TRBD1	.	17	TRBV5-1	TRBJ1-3	CASSTTGTGAAGNTIYF	TGCGCCAGCAGCACGACCGGGACAGGGGCGGCTGGAAACACCATATATTTT
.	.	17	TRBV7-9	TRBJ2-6	CASSSDRLAIGANVLTF	TGTGCCAGCAGCTCCGACAGGCTCGCTATAGGGGCCAACGTCCTGACTTTC
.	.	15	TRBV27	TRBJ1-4	CAQRPEAGVYEKLFF	TGTGCTCAGCGCCCGGAGGCAGGGGTGTATGAAAAACTGTTTTTT
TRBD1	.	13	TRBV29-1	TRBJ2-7	CSVDRGNGYEQYF	TGCAGCGTTGACAGGGGGAATGGCTACGAGCAGTACTTC
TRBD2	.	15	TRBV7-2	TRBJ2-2	CASSLTPSGGGELFF	TGTGCCAGCAGCTTAACCCCTAGCGGGGGCGGGGAGCTGTTTTTT
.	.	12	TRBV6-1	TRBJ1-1	CASSENWAEAFF	TGTGCCAGCAGTGAAAATTGGGCAGAAGCTTTCTTT
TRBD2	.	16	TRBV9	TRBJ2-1	CASSVLAGPAYNEQFF	TGTGCCAGCAGCGTCCTAGCGGGGCCCGCCTACAATGAGCAGTTCTTC
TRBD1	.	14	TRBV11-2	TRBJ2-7	CASSLGGQAYEQYF	TGTGCCAGCAGCTTAGGGGGACAGGCTTACGAGCAGTACTTC
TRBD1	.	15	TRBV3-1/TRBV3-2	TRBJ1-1	CASSQGQGLGFEAFF	TGTGCCAGCAGCCAAGGACAGGGATTGGGTTTTGAAGCTTTCTTT
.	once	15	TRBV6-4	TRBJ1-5	CASSDQGGSNQPQHF	TGTGCCAGCAGTGATCAGGGTGGGAGCAATCAGCCCCAGCATTTT
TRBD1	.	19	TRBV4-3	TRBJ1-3	CASSQERAGRGMVGNTIYF	TGCGCCAGCAGCCAAGAGCGGGCGGGCAGGGGGATGGTAGGAAACACCATATATTTT
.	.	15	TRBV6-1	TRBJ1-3	CASSELRGTGNTIYF	TGTGCCAGCAGTGAGCTCAGGGGAACTGGAAACACCATATATTTT
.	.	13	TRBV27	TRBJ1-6	CASSPGGGKSLHF	TGTGCCAGCAGTCCGGGAGGTGGAAAGTCCCTCCACTTT
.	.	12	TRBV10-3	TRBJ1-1	CAISEQGTEAFF	TGTGCCATCAGTGAGCAGGGGACTGAAGCTTTCTTT
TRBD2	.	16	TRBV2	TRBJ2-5	CASTSGRTSGGETQYF	TGTGCCAGCACCTCAGGGAGGACAAGCGGGGGGGAGACCCAGTACTTC
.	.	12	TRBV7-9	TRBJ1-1	CASSLTSTEAFF	TGTGCCAGCAGCTTAACTAGTACTGAAGCTTTCTTT
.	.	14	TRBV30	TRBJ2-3	CAIRDTSTTDTQYF	TGTGCCATCCGGGACACCTCTACCACAGATACGCAGTATTTT
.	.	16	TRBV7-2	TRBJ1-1	CASSLAQGLKGTEAFF	TGTGCCAGCAGCTTAGCACAGGGATTAAAGGGCACTGAAGCTTTCTTT
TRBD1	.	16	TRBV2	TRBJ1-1	CASRGQLPRGNTEAFF	TGTGCCAGCAGGGGACAGCTTCCACGGGGGAACACTGAAGCTTTCTTT
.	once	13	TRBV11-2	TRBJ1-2	CASSLEQGRSGTF	TGTGCCAGCAGCTTAGAACAGGGAAGGTCGGGCACCTTC
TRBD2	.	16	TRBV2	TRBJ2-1	CASRPNSGGAVNEQFF	TGTGCCAGCAGGCCGAATAGCGGGGGGGCCGTCAATGAGCAGTTCTTC
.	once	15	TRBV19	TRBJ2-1	CASSILRGIYNEQFF	TGTGCCAGTAGTATTCTGAGGGGGATTTACAATGAGCAGTTCTTC
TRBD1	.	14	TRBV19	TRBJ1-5	CASRLGQINQPQHF	TGTGCCAGTAGATTGGGACAGATTAATCAGCCCCAGCATTTT
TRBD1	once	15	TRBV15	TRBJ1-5	CATSRDGTAYQPQHF	TGTGCCACCAGCAGAGATGGGACAGCATATCAGCCCCAGCATTTT
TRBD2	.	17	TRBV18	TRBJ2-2	CASSPTLAGLDTGELFF	TGTGCCAGCTCACCTACGCTAGCGGGGTTGGACACCGGGGAGCTGTTTTTT
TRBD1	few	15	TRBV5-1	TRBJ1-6	CASSRDRGLNSPLHF	TGCGCCAGCAGCCGAGACAGGGGGCTGAATTCACCCCTCCACTTT
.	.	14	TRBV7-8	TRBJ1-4	CASSFGRRSEKLFF	TGTGCCAGCAGCTTCGGTAGGAGGAGTGAAAAACTGTTTTTT
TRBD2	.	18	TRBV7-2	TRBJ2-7	CASSSLRATSGVSYEQYF	TGTGCCAGCAGCTCCCTGCGGGCGACTAGCGGGGTCTCCTACGAGCAGTACTTC
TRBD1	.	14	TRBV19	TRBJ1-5	CASRTRQGQEPQHF	TGTGCCAGTAGAACACGACAGGGTCAGGAGCCCCAGCATTTT
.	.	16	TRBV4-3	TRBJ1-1	CASSQGSSGVNTEAFF	TGCGCCAGCAGCCAAGGATCTTCAGGGGTGAACACTGAAGCTTTCTTT